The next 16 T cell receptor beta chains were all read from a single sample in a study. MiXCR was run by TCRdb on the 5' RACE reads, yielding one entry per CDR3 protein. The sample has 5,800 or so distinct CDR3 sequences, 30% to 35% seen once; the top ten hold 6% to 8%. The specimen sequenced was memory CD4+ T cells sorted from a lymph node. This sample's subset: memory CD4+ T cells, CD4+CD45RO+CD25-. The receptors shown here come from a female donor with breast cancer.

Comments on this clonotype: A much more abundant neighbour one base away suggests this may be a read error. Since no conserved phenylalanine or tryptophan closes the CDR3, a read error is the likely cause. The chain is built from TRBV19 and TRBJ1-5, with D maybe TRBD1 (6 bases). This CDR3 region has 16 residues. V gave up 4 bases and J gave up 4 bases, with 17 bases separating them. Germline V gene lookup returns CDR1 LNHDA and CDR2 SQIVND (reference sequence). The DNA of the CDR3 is TGTGCCAGTAGTAGCCTCTGGACAGAGAAAAATCAGCCCCAGCATATT. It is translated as CASSSLWTEKNQPQHI.

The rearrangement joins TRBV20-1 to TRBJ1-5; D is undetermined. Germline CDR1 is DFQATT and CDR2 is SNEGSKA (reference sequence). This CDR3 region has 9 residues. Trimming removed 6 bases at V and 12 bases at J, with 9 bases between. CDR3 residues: CSAKFLQHF. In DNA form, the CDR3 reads TGCAGTGCCAAATTTCTCCAGCATTTT.

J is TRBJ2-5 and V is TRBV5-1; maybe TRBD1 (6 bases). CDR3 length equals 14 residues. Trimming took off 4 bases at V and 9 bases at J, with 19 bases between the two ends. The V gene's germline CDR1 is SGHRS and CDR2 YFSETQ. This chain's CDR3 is CASSEGGISQPQYF. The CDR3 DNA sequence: TGCGCCAGCAGCGAAGGGGGAATCAGTCAGCCCCAGTACTTC.

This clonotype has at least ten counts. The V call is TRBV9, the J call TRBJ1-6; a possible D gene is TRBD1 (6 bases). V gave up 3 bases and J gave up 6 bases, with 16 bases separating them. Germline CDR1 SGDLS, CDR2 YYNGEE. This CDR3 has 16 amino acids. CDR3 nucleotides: TGTGCCAGCAGCGACCCGGTGGGGGCGCTTAATTCACCCCTCCACTTT. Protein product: CASSDPVGALNSPLHF.

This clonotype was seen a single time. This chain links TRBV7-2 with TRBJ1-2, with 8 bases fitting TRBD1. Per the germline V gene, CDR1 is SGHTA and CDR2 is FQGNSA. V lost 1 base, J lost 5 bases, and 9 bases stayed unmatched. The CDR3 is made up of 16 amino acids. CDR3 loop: CASSLVGRGQEYGYTF. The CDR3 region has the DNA TGTGCCAGCAGCTTAGTGGGCAGGGGGCAAGAATATGGCTACACCTTC.

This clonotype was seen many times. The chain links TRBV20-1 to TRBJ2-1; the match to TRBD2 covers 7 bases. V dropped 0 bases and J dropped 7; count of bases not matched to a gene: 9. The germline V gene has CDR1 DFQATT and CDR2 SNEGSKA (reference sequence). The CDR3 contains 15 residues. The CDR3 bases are TGCAGTGCTAGAGATTCGAGCGGGATATTAAATGAGCAGTTCTTC. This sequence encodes CSARDSSGILNEQFF.

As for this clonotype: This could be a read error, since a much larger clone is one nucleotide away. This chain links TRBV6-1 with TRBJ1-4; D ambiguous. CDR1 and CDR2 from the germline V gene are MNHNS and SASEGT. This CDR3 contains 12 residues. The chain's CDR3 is CASRRDYEKLVF. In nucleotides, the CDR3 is TGTGCCAGCAGGCGAGACTATGAAAAACTGGTTTTT.

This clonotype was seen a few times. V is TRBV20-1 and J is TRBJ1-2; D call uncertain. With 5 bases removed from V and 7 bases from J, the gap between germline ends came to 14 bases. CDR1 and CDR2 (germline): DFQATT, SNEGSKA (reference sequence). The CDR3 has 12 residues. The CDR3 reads CSARAAPSGYTF. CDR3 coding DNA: TGCAGTGCTCGGGCCGCCCCCTCTGGCTACACCTTC.

The CDR3 region is CSVVLGQGYEQYF. CDR3 DNA sequence: TGCAGCGTTGTATTGGGACAGGGTTACGAGCAGTACTTC. The genes are TRBV29-1 and TRBJ2-7, with 9 bases identical to TRBD1. CDR1 SQVTM and CDR2 ANQGSEA come from the germline V gene. V was clipped by 4 bases and J by 4 bases; unmatched bases: 5. CDR3 length: 13 amino acids.

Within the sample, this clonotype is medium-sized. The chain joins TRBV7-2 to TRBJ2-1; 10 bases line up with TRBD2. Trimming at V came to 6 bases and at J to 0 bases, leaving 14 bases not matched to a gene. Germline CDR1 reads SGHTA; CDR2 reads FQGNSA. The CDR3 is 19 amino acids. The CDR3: CASSPRSSGSLGSYNEQFF. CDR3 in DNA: TGTGCCAGCAGTCCCCGCTCTAGCGGGAGTCTTGGCTCCTACAATGAGCAGTTCTTC. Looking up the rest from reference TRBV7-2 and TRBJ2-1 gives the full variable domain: GAGVSQSPSNKVTEKGKDVELRCDPISGHTALYWYRQSLGQGLEFLIYFQGNSAPDKSGLPSDRFSAERTGGSVSTLTIQRTQQEDSAVYLCASSPRSSGSLGSYNEQFFGPGTRLTVL.

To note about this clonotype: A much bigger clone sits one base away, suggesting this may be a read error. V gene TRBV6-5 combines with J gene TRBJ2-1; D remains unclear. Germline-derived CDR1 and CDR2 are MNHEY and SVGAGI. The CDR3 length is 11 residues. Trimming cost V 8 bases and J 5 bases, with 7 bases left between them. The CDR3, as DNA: TGTGCCAGCGAGTGGAACAATGAGCAGTTCTTC. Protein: CASEWNNEQFF.

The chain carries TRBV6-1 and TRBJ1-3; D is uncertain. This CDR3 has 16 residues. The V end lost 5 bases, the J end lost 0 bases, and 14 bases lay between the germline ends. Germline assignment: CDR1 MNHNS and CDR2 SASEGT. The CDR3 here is CASSLRRTTSGNTIYF. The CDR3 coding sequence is TGTGCCAGCAGTCTAAGACGGACTACCTCTGGAAACACCATATATTTT.

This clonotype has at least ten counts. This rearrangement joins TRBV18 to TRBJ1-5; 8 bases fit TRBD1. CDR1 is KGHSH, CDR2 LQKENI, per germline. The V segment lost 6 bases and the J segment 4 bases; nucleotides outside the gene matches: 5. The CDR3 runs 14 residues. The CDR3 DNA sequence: TGTGCCAGCTCGTCTACAGGGGGTAATCAGCCCCAGCATTTT. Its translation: CASSSTGGNQPQHF.

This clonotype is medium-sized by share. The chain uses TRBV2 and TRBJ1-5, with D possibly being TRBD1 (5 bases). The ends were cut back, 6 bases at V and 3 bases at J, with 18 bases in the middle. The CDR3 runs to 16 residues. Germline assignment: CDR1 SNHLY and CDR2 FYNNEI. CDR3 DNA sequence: TGTGCCAGCAGGGGACCCGGGACGGGCATCAATCAGCCCCAGCATTTT. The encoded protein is CASRGPGTGINQPQHF.

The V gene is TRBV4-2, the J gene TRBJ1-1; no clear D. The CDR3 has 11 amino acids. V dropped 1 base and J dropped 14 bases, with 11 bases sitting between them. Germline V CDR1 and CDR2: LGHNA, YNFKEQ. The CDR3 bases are TGTGCCAGCAGCCAAGGTGGTCTGGCCTTCTTT. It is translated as CASSQGGLAFF.

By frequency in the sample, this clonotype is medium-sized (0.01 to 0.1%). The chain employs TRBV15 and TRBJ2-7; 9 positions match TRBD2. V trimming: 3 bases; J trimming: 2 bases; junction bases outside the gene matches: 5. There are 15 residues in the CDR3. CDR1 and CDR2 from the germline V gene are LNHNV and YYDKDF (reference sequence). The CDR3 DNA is TGTGCCACCAGCAGCCCCGGGACTAGCACCTACGAGCAGTACTTC. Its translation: CATSSPGTSTYEQYF.